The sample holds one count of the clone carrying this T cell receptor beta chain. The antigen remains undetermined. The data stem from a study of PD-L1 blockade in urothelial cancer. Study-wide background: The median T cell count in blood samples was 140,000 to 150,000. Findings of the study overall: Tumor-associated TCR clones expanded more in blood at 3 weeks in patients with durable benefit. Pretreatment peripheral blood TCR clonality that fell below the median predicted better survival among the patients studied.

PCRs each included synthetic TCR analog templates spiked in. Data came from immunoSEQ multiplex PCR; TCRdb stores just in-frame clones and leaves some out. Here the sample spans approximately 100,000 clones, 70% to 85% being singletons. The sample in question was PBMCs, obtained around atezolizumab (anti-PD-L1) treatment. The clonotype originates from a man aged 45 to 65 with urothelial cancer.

DNA for the CDR3: TGTGCCAGCAGCGTGGGACAGACGAGCTCTGGAAACACCATATATTTT. This encodes CASSVGQTSSGNTIYF. The gene calls are TRBV11-2 and TRBJ1-3, with TRBD1 matching 7 bases. CDR1 is SGHAT and CDR2 is FQNNGV in the germline V gene. The CDR3 spans 16 residues. V dropped 5 bases and J dropped 0; count of bases not matched to a gene: 7.